Below are 4 T cell receptor beta chains sequenced from a single sample in a study of vaccination effects on CD4 cells after COVID-19. Antigen-specific CD4+ T cell clonotypes were called by their expansion after viral peptide-pool culture in ViraFEST. Culture proceeded for approximately nine days, and CD4+ T cells were then isolated. Each participant was administered two doses of either the BNT162b2 or the mRNA-1273 vaccine. These receptors lack a known antigen. Only in-frame clones appear in the TCRdb table, and some are missing; sequencing was by immunoSEQ multiplex PCR. This table has approximately 30,000 clones, approximately 83% appearing once. Material: CD4+ T cells from PBMCs cultured with HCoV-NL63 spike peptides, obtained after COVID-19 vaccination. Every receptor here comes from a human donor who received a COVID-19 vaccine. Some clones in this sample may be carry-over from other donors' samples.

V usage is TRBV30 and J usage is TRBJ1-5; D is uncertain. Deletions cut 1 base from V and 4 bases from J, with 8 bases between. Per the germline V gene, CDR1 is GTSNPN and CDR2 is SVGIG (reference sequence). The CDR3 spans 13 residues. CDR3 sequence: CAWSATSNQPQHF. CDR3 nucleotides: TGTGCCTGGAGTGCCACATCAAATCAGCCCCAGCATTTT.

The chain combines TRBV27 with TRBJ1-1; D is uncertain. Germline-derived CDR1 and CDR2 are MNHEY and SMNVEV (reference sequence). The CDR3 contains 14 residues. Between the trimmed V and J ends, which lost 1 base and 5 bases, there was a span of 11 bases. The CDR3 loop is CASSLWQYGTEAFF. The CDR3 DNA reads as TGTGCCAGCAGTTTATGGCAGTATGGGACTGAAGCTTTCTTT.

The chain recombines TRBV14 with TRBJ2-1, with D possibly being TRBD2 (6 bases). This CDR3 has 17 amino acids. In germline, CDR1 is SGHDN, CDR2 FVKESK. The ends were cut back, 1 base at V and 2 bases at J, with 15 bases in the middle. CDR3 sequence: CASSQGASEYPYNEQFF. In DNA form, the CDR3 reads TGTGCCAGCAGCCAAGGGGCTAGCGAATATCCCTACAATGAGCAGTTCTTC.

The genes are TRBV7-9 and TRBJ1-6; D remains ambiguous. Trimming removed 5 bases at V and 7 bases at J, with 15 bases between. This CDR3 is built from 15 residues. Germline V lookup: CDR1 SEHNR, CDR2 FQNEAQ (reference sequence). CDR3 sequence: CASSPPGRLNSPLHF. The CDR3 nucleotides read TGTGCCAGCAGCCCGCCCGGGCGGCTAAATTCACCCCTCCACTTT.